The rows below give T cell receptor beta chains drawn from one sample of a study of blood T cell repertoires in COVID-19. Sequencing was performed with immunoSEQ multiplex PCR; in TCRdb, only in-frame clones are kept and a portion is missing. The sample yields 200,000 to 250,000 clones, 88% seen once. Sequenced sample: PBMCs or T cells enriched from blood (not recorded which). The source is a woman aged 50 to 65 with acute COVID-19. Both conserved end residues are part of each CDR3. The D gene is left open where the match is weak. The size of a clone is reported for some rows only, either as once, few or many, or as a class for expanded clones.

d_call	clone_size	v_call	j_call	cdr3_aa	cdr3_nt
TRBD1	once	TRBV7-9	TRBJ2-7	CATTGTGPYEQYF	TGTGCCACAACGGGGACAGGGCCCTACGAGCAGTACTTC
-	-	TRBV30	TRBJ2-2	CAWKGGYSSGELFF	TGTGCCTGGAAAGGAGGTTATAGCAGCGGGGAGCTGTTTTTT
-	once	TRBV6-5	TRBJ1-2	CASSYSYSPNYGYTF	TGTGCCAGCAGTTACTCGTACAGTCCCAACTATGGCTACACCTTC
-	-	TRBV7-6	TRBJ2-7	CASSLYRDKSHEQYF	TGTGCCAGCAGCTTATACCGGGACAAATCCCACGAGCAGTACTTC
TRBD2	-	TRBV28	TRBJ2-3	CASSGIAGVADTQYF	TGTGCCAGCAGTGGGATAGCGGGAGTTGCAGATACGCAGTATTTT
TRBD2	-	TRBV28	TRBJ2-1	CASSPVGLAGGYRYNEQFF	TGTGCCAGCAGCCCCGTCGGACTAGCGGGAGGTTACCGCTACAATGAGCAGTTCTTC
-	-	TRBV5-1	TRBJ2-1	CASSLEESYNEQFF	TGCGCCAGCAGCTTGGAGGAGTCCTACAATGAGCAGTTCTTC
-	-	TRBV27	TRBJ1-2	CASSLRTGYSSYTF	TGTGCCAGCAGCCTCCGGACGGGGTATAGCAGCTACACCTTC
TRBD1	once	TRBV6-5	TRBJ2-7	CASSYQPGGIYEQYF	TGTGCCAGCAGTTACCAACCAGGGGGCATCTACGAGCAGTACTTC
TRBD2	-	TRBV27	TRBJ2-1	CASSSQGLAGPSYNEQFF	TGTGCCAGCAGTTCCCAGGGACTAGCGGGTCCCTCCTACAATGAGCAGTTCTTC
TRBD2	-	TRBV4-3	TRBJ2-1	CASSHGLAGNEQFF	TGCGCCAGCAGCCATGGACTAGCGGGCAATGAGCAGTTCTTC
TRBD1	-	TRBV27	TRBJ1-2	CASSTGTGSGYTF	TGTGCCAGCAGTACCGGGACAGGGAGCGGCTACACCTTC
-	-	TRBV12-3/TRBV12-4	TRBJ1-1	CASSPVPNTEAFF	TGTGCCAGCAGTCCCGTCCCGAACACTGAAGCTTTCTTT
TRBD2	-	TRBV7-9	TRBJ2-1	CASSSVTGTNDNEQFF	TGTGCCAGCAGCTCTGTAACCGGGACTAATGACAATGAGCAGTTCTTC
TRBD2	-	TRBV27	TRBJ2-1	CASRATSGRVNSYNEQFF	TGTGCCAGCAGGGCGACTAGCGGGAGAGTAAACTCCTACAATGAGCAGTTCTTC
TRBD2	-	TRBV27	TRBJ2-1	CASSLFPSGYNEQFF	TGTGCCAGCAGTTTATTTCCTAGCGGGTACAATGAGCAGTTCTTC
TRBD2	-	TRBV28	TRBJ2-7	CASNPMGGLADSSSYEQYF	TGTGCCAGCAACCCTATGGGGGGACTAGCGGATTCTAGCTCCTACGAGCAGTACTTC
-	few	TRBV9	TRBJ1-3	CASTGGSGNTIYF	TGTGCCAGCACGGGTGGGTCTGGAAACACCATATATTTT
TRBD1	-	TRBV27	TRBJ2-5	CASSLGTGVSYQETQYF	TGTGCCAGCAGTCTTGGGACAGGGGTTTCGTACCAAGAGACCCAGTACTTC
TRBD1	-	TRBV7-7	TRBJ1-5	CASSRTGTGPNQPQHF	TGTGCTAGCAGCCGTACCGGGACAGGGCCTAATCAGCCCCAGCATTTT
-	few	TRBV7-2	TRBJ1-1	CASSLEGVTEAFF	TGTGCCAGCAGCTTAGAAGGGGTCACTGAAGCTTTCTTT
-	-	TRBV9	TRBJ2-3	CASSVGSAELSTDTQYF	TGTGCCAGCAGCGTAGGTTCCGCCGAACTGAGCACAGATACGCAGTATTTT
-	-	TRBV4-3	TRBJ1-1	CASSQDRQYNTEAFF	TGCGCCAGCAGCCAAGATCGACAGTATAACACTGAAGCTTTCTTT
TRBD2	-	TRBV9	TRBJ2-3	CASSVGTSPTDTQYF	TGTGCCAGCAGCGTAGGGACTAGCCCCACAGATACGCAGTATTTT
TRBD1	-	TRBV18	TRBJ2-3	CASSPPGTDITDTQYF	TGTGCCAGCTCACCACCGGGGACAGACATCACAGATACGCAGTATTTT
TRBD2	-	TRBV28	TRBJ2-7	CARRMREGRHEQYF	TGTGCCAGAAGAATGCGGGAGGGACGGCACGAGCAGTACTTC
-	-	TRBV12-3/TRBV12-4	TRBJ2-3	CATGESTDTQYF	TGTGCCACCGGGGAGAGCACAGATACGCAGTATTTT
TRBD2	-	TRBV3-1/TRBV3-2	TRBJ2-2	CASSQDLGRDYTGELFF	TGTGCCAGCAGCCAAGATTTAGGGAGGGACTACACCGGGGAGCTGTTTTTT
TRBD1	-	TRBV30	TRBJ2-5	CAWKGGQAVGETQYF	TGTGCCTGGAAAGGAGGACAGGCAGTGGGAGAGACCCAGTACTTC
TRBD1	-	TRBV6-1	TRBJ2-5	CASSEWTGIQETQYF	TGTGCCAGCAGTGAGTGGACAGGGATCCAAGAGACCCAGTACTTC
-	-	TRBV28	TRBJ1-5	CASRLLGAGAHQPQHF	TGTGCCAGCAGACTCCTGGGGGCGGGGGCCCATCAGCCCCAGCATTTT
-	-	TRBV7-2	TRBJ2-1	CASSLNSLRGNEQFF	TGTGCCAGCAGCTTAAACTCCCTGAGAGGGAATGAGCAGTTCTTC
TRBD1	-	TRBV25-1	TRBJ2-7	CASSSGQGAGEQYF	TGTGCCAGCAGTAGTGGACAGGGGGCCGGCGAGCAGTACTTC
-	-	TRBV4-1	TRBJ1-2	CASSQPQGNYGYTF	TGCGCCAGCAGCCAACCACAGGGAAACTATGGCTACACCTTC
-	-	TRBV28	TRBJ1-5	CASRRGRVNPRNLNQPQHF	TGTGCCAGCCGACGAGGCAGGGTCAACCCACGTAATCTTAATCAGCCCCAGCATTTT
-	-	TRBV6-5	TRBJ2-1	CASSYAPTGRTEFF	TGTGCCAGCAGTTACGCCCCTACAGGACGGACGGAGTTCTTC
TRBD2	-	TRBV9	TRBJ2-7	CASSSGTSGRSLYEQYF	TGTGCCAGCAGCTCCGGGACTAGCGGGAGGAGTTTGTACGAGCAGTACTTC
TRBD2	-	TRBV5-1	TRBJ2-5	CASSPGAGVGETQYF	TGCGCCAGCAGCCCCGGGGCGGGAGTAGGGGAGACCCAGTACTTC
-	-	TRBV5-4	TRBJ2-1	CASSGKPGYTSYNEQFF	TGTGCCAGCAGCGGGAAGCCGGGATATACCTCCTACAATGAGCAGTTCTTC
TRBD1	-	TRBV19	TRBJ2-7	CASKGTGVYEQYF	TGTGCCAGTAAAGGGACAGGGGTCTACGAGCAGTACTTC
-	few	TRBV7-8	TRBJ2-7	CASSLGASANYEQYF	TGTGCCAGCAGCTTAGGGGCTAGCGCAAACTACGAGCAGTACTTC
TRBD1	-	TRBV7-2	TRBJ1-6	CASSSQGSSYNSPLHF	TGTGCCAGCAGCTCACAGGGGAGCTCCTATAATTCACCCCTCCACTTT
-	-	TRBV28	TRBJ2-7	CASSVQVGATYEQYF	TGTGCCAGCAGTGTACAGGTAGGCGCAACCTACGAGCAGTACTTC
TRBD2	-	TRBV27	TRBJ2-1	CASSLAESRGVVKLHEQFF	TGTGCCAGCAGTTTAGCCGAATCACGGGGGGTGGTTAAACTCCATGAGCAGTTCTTC
TRBD1	-	TRBV19	TRBJ1-2	CASTPDRGWYYGYTF	TGTGCCAGTACCCCGGACAGGGGGTGGTACTATGGCTACACCTTC
TRBD2	-	TRBV15	TRBJ2-1	CATSSTSGRGYNEQFF	TGTGCCACCAGCAGTACAAGCGGGAGGGGCTACAATGAGCAGTTCTTC
-	-	TRBV2	TRBJ2-7	CASSERRGGSVEQYF	TGTGCCAGCAGTGAGCGGCGGGGTGGTAGTGTCGAGCAGTACTTC
TRBD2	-	TRBV7-9	TRBJ2-3	CASRVMPGLSTDTQYF	TGTGCCAGCAGGGTAATGCCGGGACTATCTACAGATACGCAGTATTTT
-	-	TRBV3-1/TRBV3-2	TRBJ2-5	CASSPGAGVFQETQYF	TGTGCCAGCAGCCCAGGGGCGGGAGTCTTCCAAGAGACCCAGTACTTC
-	-	TRBV7-3	TRBJ2-7	CASSFAEGPYEQYF	TGTGCCAGCAGCTTCGCGGAAGGCCCCTACGAGCAGTACTTC